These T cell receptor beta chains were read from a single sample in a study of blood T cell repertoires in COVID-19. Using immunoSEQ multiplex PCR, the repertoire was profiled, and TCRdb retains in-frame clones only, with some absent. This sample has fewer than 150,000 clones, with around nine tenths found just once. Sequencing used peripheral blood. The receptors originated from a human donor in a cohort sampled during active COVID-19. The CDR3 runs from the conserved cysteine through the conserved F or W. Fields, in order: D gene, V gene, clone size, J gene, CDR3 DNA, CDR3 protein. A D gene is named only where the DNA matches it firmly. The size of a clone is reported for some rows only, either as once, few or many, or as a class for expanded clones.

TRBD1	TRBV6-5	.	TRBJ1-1	TGTGCCAGTACCCGGGACAGGGGGCCTAACACTGAAGCTTTCTTT	CASTRDRGPNTEAFF
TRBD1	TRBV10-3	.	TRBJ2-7	TGTGCCATCAGTGACTACCGGGACAGGGGGCTTGGCGAGCAGTACTTC	CAISDYRDRGLGEQYF
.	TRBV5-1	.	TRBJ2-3	TGCGCCAGCAGCTTTTCGGACTTCACAGATACGCAGTATTTT	CASSFSDFTDTQYF
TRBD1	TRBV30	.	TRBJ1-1	TGTGCCTGGAGTGTCTTGACAGGGTATGGCACTGAAGCTTTCTTT	CAWSVLTGYGTEAFF
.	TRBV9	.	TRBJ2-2	TGTGCCAGCAGCGTAGATGGGACAACGAACACCGGGGAGCTGTTTTTT	CASSVDGTTNTGELFF
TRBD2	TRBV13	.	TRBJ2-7	TGTGCCAGCAGCTTAGTGGGTCTAGCGGGAGGCACCTACGAGCAGTACTTC	CASSLVGLAGGTYEQYF
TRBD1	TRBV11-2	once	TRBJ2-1	TGTGCCAGCAGCTTAGGGGGGACAGTATCAGGGAATGAGCAGTTCTTC	CASSLGGTVSGNEQFF
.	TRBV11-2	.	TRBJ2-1	TGTGCCAGCAGCTTAGTCAGGGACAATGAGCAGTTCTTC	CASSLVRDNEQFF
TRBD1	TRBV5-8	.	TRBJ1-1	TGTGCCAGCAGCTTGAGAGGGGACAGGGGGATCATGAACACTGAAGCTTTCTTT	CASSLRGDRGIMNTEAFF
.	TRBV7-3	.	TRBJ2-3	TGTGCCAGCAGTAGGGGTTCCACAGATACGCAGTATTTT	CASSRGSTDTQYF
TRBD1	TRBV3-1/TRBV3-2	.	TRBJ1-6	TGTGCCAGCAGCCAGAGAAGGACAGGGGATTCACCCCTCCACTTT	CASSQRRTGDSPLHF
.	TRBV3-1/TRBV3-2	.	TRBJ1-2	TGTGCCAGCAGCCAAGATCGCAGGGCTCATGGCTACACCTTC	CASSQDRRAHGYTF
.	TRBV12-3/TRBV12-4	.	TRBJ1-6	TGTGCCAGCAGAGGTGGGGGCCATTCACCCCTCCACTTT	CASRGGGHSPLHF
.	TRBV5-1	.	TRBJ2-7	TGCGCCAGCAGCTTTGAGACGGGGTCCTACGAGCAGTACTTC	CASSFETGSYEQYF
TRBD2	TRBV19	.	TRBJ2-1	TGTGCCAGTAGTATCGGACTAGCGGGGTACAATGAGCAGTTCTTC	CASSIGLAGYNEQFF
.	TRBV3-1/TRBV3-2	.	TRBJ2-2	TGTGCCAGCAGCGGAGGTCCGAACACCGGGGAGCTGTTTTTT	CASSGGPNTGELFF
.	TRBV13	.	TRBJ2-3	TGTGCCAGCAGCTTAGCCGCTGTTGACTTTTCTACAGATACGCAGTATTTT	CASSLAAVDFSTDTQYF
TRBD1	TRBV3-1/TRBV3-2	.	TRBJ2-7	TGTGCCAGCAGCCAAGAGAGGGGGCATAGCGAGCAGTACTTC	CASSQERGHSEQYF
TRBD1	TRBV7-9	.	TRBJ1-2	TGTGCCAGCACCCGAGAGGGGGCGAACTATGGCTACACCTTC	CASTREGANYGYTF
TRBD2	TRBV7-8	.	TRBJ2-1	TGTGCCAGCAGCCGCACGAGACACGGCGCTGGACTAGCTCTTTCCAATGAGCAGTTCTTC	CASSRTRHGAGLALSNEQFF
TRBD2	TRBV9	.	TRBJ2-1	TGTGCCAGCAGCCCGGCCCGGGGGGGCGTAAGTTATCGTGAGCAGTTCTTC	CASSPARGGVSYREQFF
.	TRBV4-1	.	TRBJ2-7	TGCGCCAGCAGCGTAGCGTCGGGCCAGTCCTACGAGCAGTACTTC	CASSVASGQSYEQYF